The 22 T cell receptor beta chains reported below all come from one sample, sequenced in a study of blood T cell repertoires in COVID-19. TCRdb keeps only in-frame clones here, not all; method: immunoSEQ multiplex PCR. The data contain about 63,000 clones, more than 75% of them singletons. Source material: peripheral blood. The receptors come from a woman older than 75 with acute or convalescent COVID-19.

In this sample, this clone turned up once. The chain links TRBV6-4 to TRBJ2-1; maybe TRBD2 (5 bases). Germline loops: CDR1 MRHNA, CDR2 SNTAGT. The CDR3 loop spans 13 amino acids. V was cut by 2 bases and J by 10 bases, with 12 bases left in between. CDR3 region: CASSDGWRREQFF. The CDR3 nucleotides are TGTGCCAGCAGTGACGGGTGGAGGAGAGAGCAGTTCTTC.

The chain has TRBV5-4 and TRBJ2-3; TRBD2 agrees at 10 bases. The CDR3 has 15 residues. Germline-derived CDR1 and CDR2 are SGHNT and YYREEE (reference sequence). V gave up 1 base and J gave up 4 bases; unmatched junction bases: 3. The CDR3 sequence is CASSLTGTSADTQYF. CDR3 bases: TGTGCCAGCAGCTTGACCGGGACTAGCGCAGATACGCAGTATTTT.

The chain uses TRBV11-1 and TRBJ2-7, with D possibly being TRBD2 (5 bases). Trimming stripped 0 bases from V and 12 bases from J, with 15 bases between. CDR3 length: 13 residues. Germline CDR1 reads SGHAT; CDR2 reads FQDESV (reference sequence). CDR3 DNA sequence: TGTGCCAGCAGCTTAGCGAGGGAAAGAGACCTGTACTTC. Amino acids: CASSLARERDLYF.

The rearrangement joins TRBV10-3 to TRBJ2-7, with 7 bases fitting TRBD1. The ends lost 4 bases at V and 6 bases at J; junction bases unmatched: 3. The germline gives CDR1 ENHRY, CDR2 SYGVKD. CDR3 size: 12 residues. CDR3 loop: CAISVTGVEQYF. CDR3 DNA: TGTGCCATCAGTGTTACAGGGGTCGAGCAGTACTTC.

This rearrangement joins TRBV9 to TRBJ1-6; 7 bases match TRBD1. The V segment lost 3 bases and the J segment 4 bases; nucleotides outside the gene matches: 10. This CDR3 has 17 amino acids. The germline V gene encodes CDR1 SGDLS and CDR2 YYNGEE. The CDR3 sequence: CASSGYRGIGYNSPLHF. The CDR3, as DNA: TGTGCCAGCAGCGGGTACAGGGGTATAGGGTATAATTCACCCCTCCACTTT. The full variable domain, with the rest looked up from reference TRBV9 and TRBJ1-6, is DSGVTQTPKHLITATGQRVTLRCSPRSGDLSVYWYQQSLDQGLQFLIQYYNGEERAKGNILERFSAQQFPDLHSELNLSSLELGDSALYFCASSGYRGIGYNSPLHFGNGTRLTVT.

J is TRBJ2-7 and V is TRBV19, with TRBD1 as a possible D gene (5 bases). V lost 7 bases, J lost 2 bases, and 15 bases lay in between. CDR1 LNHDA and CDR2 SQIVND come from the germline V gene (reference sequence). The CDR3 totals 14 residues. CDR3 coding DNA: TGTGCCAGTACTTCGACAGATCCCCCCTACGAGCAGTACTTC. Translating gives CASTSTDPPYEQYF. Complete variable domain (other parts from reference TRBV19 and TRBJ2-7): DGGITQSPKYLFRKEGQNVTLSCEQNLNHDAMYWYRQDPGQGLRLIYYSQIVNDFQKGDIAEGYSVSREKKESFPLTVTSAQKNPTAFYLCASTSTDPPYEQYFGPGTRLTVT.

The chain carries TRBV2 and TRBJ1-4, with D possibly being TRBD1 (6 bases). The CDR3 has 14 residues. With 4 bases removed from V and 8 bases from J, the gap between germline ends came to 14 bases. CDR1 SNHLY and CDR2 FYNNEI come from the germline V gene. As DNA, the CDR3 is TGTGCCAGCAGTGTCACAGGGTTGGGAGAAAAACTGTTTTTT. This codes for CASSVTGLGEKLFF. Looking up the rest from reference TRBV2 and TRBJ1-4 gives the full variable domain: EPEVTQTPSHQVTQMGQEVILRCVPISNHLYFYWYRQILGQKVEFLVSFYNNEISEKSEIFDDQFSVERPDGSNFTLKIRSTKLEDSAMYFCASSVTGLGEKLFFGSGTQLSVL.

The chain combines TRBV18 with TRBJ1-1; 7 bases fit TRBD1. Germline CDR1 and CDR2: KGHSH and LQKENI. V shed 4 bases, J shed 6 bases, and the junction held 2 bases outside the gene matches. The CDR3 is 12 residues long. The CDR3 DNA reads as TGTGCCAGCTCACGACAGGGCGCTGAAGCTTTCTTT. This encodes CASSRQGAEAFF.

The chain is built from TRBV29-1 and TRBJ1-4, with D perhaps matching TRBD1 (6 bases). Germline values: CDR1 SQVTM, CDR2 ANQGSEA. The CDR3 contains 13 residues. Trimming removed 7 bases at V and 2 bases at J, with 11 bases between. CDR3 sequence: CSGSQGTNEKLFF. DNA for the CDR3: TGCAGCGGATCCCAGGGGACTAATGAAAAACTGTTTTTT.

In DNA form, the CDR3 reads TGTGCCAGCAGCTTTCCCTCCGGGACAATGAACACTGAAGCTTTCTTT. Translating gives CASSFPSGTMNTEAFF. The chain uses TRBV7-2 and TRBJ1-1; a possible D gene is TRBD1 (6 bases). Germline CDR1 is SGHTA and CDR2 is FQGNSA. The V end was cut by 3 bases, the J end by 0 bases, with 14 bases between. The CDR3 has 16 amino acids.

This clone turned up a few times. The chain is built from TRBV6-5 and TRBJ2-2; D not certain. With 0 bases removed from V and 5 bases from J, the gap between germline ends came to 10 bases. Germline assignment: CDR1 MNHEY and CDR2 SVGAGI. CDR3 length: 15 amino acids. This CDR3 reads CASSYSSRPTGELFF. The CDR3 DNA reads TGTGCCAGCAGTTACTCGAGCAGGCCGACCGGGGAGCTGTTTTTT.

The chain recombines TRBV7-3 with TRBJ2-3, with 8 bases fitting TRBD2. V lost 3 bases to trimming and J lost 1 base; unmatched junction nucleotides: 6. Germline lookup yields CDR1 SGHTA and CDR2 FQGTGA. This CDR3 is 16 amino acids long. The CDR3 sequence: CASSFASGGRTDTQYF. The CDR3 DNA reads TGTGCCAGCAGCTTTGCCTCGGGGGGGCGCACAGATACGCAGTATTTT.

This chain links TRBV18 with TRBJ1-1, with a possible D match to TRBD1 (5 bases). V lost 3 bases and J lost 10, with 12 bases in between. There are 12 residues in the CDR3. CDR1 and CDR2 (germline): KGHSH, LQKENI. The CDR3 spells CASSPLRERAFF. CDR3 coding DNA: TGTGCCAGCTCACCCCTCAGGGAACGAGCTTTCTTT.

This clone has more than one count but fewer than ten. The chain combines TRBV5-1 with TRBJ1-1, with 8 bases matching TRBD1. Germline CDR1 SGHRS, CDR2 YFSETQ. V lost 5 bases, J lost 6 bases, and 6 bases stayed unmatched. This CDR3 has 13 residues. The CDR3 bases are TGCGCCAGCAGTTCGACAGGGGTCGCTGAAGCTTTCTTT. This translates into CASSSTGVAEAFF.

The sample holds one count of this clone. The chain joins TRBV3-1 (or the pseudogene TRBV3-2) to TRBJ1-5; the D gene is possibly TRBD1 (5 bases). Germline assignment: CDR1 LGHDT and CDR2 YNNKEL (reference sequence). V shed 2 bases and J shed 5 bases, with 13 bases lying between them. The length of the CDR3 is 15 residues. The CDR3 is CASSQLVGAHQPQHF. CDR3 nucleotide sequence: TGTGCCAGCAGCCAACTGGTAGGGGCCCATCAGCCCCAGCATTTT.

This chain links TRBV24-1 with TRBJ2-1; 8 bases map to TRBD2. The CDR3 totals 15 residues. The germline V gene encodes CDR1 KGHDR and CDR2 SFDVKD. The junction had 6 bases not matched to a gene; V was cut back by 9 bases and J by 0 bases. CDR3 sequence reads: CATGGSGGSYNEQFF. For the CDR3, the DNA is TGTGCCACCGGGGGAAGCGGGGGCTCCTACAATGAGCAGTTCTTC.

The chain employs TRBV6-6 and TRBJ1-2; 7 nucleotides align to TRBD1. Per germline, CDR1 MNHNY and CDR2 SVGAGI (reference sequence). V lost 0 bases and J lost 4; bases outside the gene matches: 5. The CDR3 extends over 15 amino acids. The CDR3 protein is CASSYSGGAGYGYTF. The CDR3 region has the DNA TGTGCCAGCAGTTACTCAGGGGGCGCAGGCTATGGCTACACCTTC.

CDR3 region: CASSLRRGSWTEAFF. The CDR3 DNA reads as TGTGCCAGCAGTTTAAGGAGGGGCAGTTGGACTGAAGCTTTCTTT. The chain has TRBV28 and TRBJ1-1; TRBD1 is a possible D gene (5 bases). CDR1 MDHEN and CDR2 SYDVKM come from the germline V gene. CDR3 length: 15 residues. V gave up 2 bases and J gave up 5 bases, with 15 bases separating them.

J is TRBJ2-1 and V is TRBV19, with 11 bases aligning to TRBD1. Germline CDR1 LNHDA, CDR2 SQIVND (reference sequence). The J segment lost 7 bases and the V segment lost 5 bases, leaving 10 bases of the junction unmatched. The CDR3 consists of 16 residues. This chain's CDR3 is CASSSPGTGGRNEQFF. CDR3 sequence (DNA): TGTGCCAGTAGTTCCCCCGGGACAGGGGGTAGAAATGAGCAGTTCTTC.

This sequence joins TRBV28 and TRBJ2-7, with 7 bases identical to TRBD1. The germline CDR1 and CDR2 sequences are MDHEN and SYDVKM. The CDR3 has 18 amino acids. J was trimmed by 5 bases and V by 7 bases; bases with no gene match: 23. DNA of the CDR3: TGTGCCAGCAAAAACCCCCTGGGGAGAGGACAGGACGAAAACGAGCAGTACTTC. This codes for CASKNPLGRGQDENEQYF.

This clone was seen many times. The chain combines TRBV10-3 with TRBJ1-6; 9 bases map to TRBD1. The V and J ends lost 0 bases and 7 bases, in that order; junction bases with no gene match: 1. CDR1 is ENHRY and CDR2 is SYGVKD in the germline V gene. The CDR3 loop spans 15 amino acids. The CDR3 here is CAISESGTGNSPLHF. As DNA, the CDR3 is TGTGCCATCAGTGAGTCGGGGACAGGGAATTCACCCCTCCACTTT.

This chain connects TRBV6-5 to TRBJ1-2; 8 nucleotides line up with TRBD1. This CDR3 has 15 residues. V dropped 2 bases and J dropped 4; count of bases not matched to a gene: 6. The V gene's germline CDR1 is MNHEY and CDR2 SVGAGI. The CDR3, as DNA: TGTGCCAGCAGTTACACCCGCGGACAGGGCTATGGCTACACCTTC. Residues: CASSYTRGQGYGYTF.